The 8 T cell receptor beta chains listed next were all sequenced from one sample in a study of blood T cell repertoires in COVID-19. The method was immunoSEQ multiplex PCR; TCRdb's version includes in-frame clones alone and lacks a portion of them. The data hold tens of thousands of clones, with roughly 90% observed a single time. The sequencing sample was made of peripheral blood. The receptors here all came from a man in his fifties or sixties with acute or convalescent COVID-19.

The genes are TRBV19 and TRBJ2-6, with 8 bases aligning to TRBD2. Trimming took 4 bases from V and 4 from J; bases not matched to a gene: 6. This CDR3 is 16 amino acids long. Germline V lookup: CDR1 LNHDA, CDR2 SQIVND (reference sequence). CDR3: CASSTPGGTGANVLTF. The CDR3 DNA follows: TGTGCCAGTAGTACCCCGGGGGGGACAGGGGCCAACGTCCTGACTTTC.

This clone was picked up one time. This rearrangement joins TRBV5-6 to TRBJ1-1, with a weak D call TRBD1 (6 bases). The CDR3 extends over 13 amino acids. The ends were cut back, 3 bases at V and 4 bases at J, with 10 bases in the middle. Germline-derived CDR1 and CDR2 are SGHDT and YYEEEE. The CDR3 DNA is TGTGCCAGCAGCTACTCGACAGGCACTGAAGCTTTCTTT. Translating gives CASSYSTGTEAFF.

V is TRBV30 and J is TRBJ1-5; 11 bases map to TRBD1. The CDR3 has 14 residues. Losses at the gene ends were 2 bases for V and 8 bases for J; bases not matched to a gene: 5. Germline-derived CDR1 and CDR2 are GTSNPN and SVGIG (reference sequence). The CDR3 here is CAWSTGQGDEPQHF. The CDR3 bases are TGTGCCTGGAGTACGGGACAGGGGGATGAGCCCCAGCATTTT.

V usage is TRBV7-2 and J usage is TRBJ2-2, with 7 bases that match TRBD1. The V gene's germline CDR1 is SGHTA and CDR2 FQGNSA. The V gene end was trimmed by 6 bases and the J gene end by 5 bases; junction bases not matched to a gene: 9. This CDR3 comprises 15 residues. The CDR3 DNA sequence: TGTGCCAGCAGAGTTATATCAGGGGGAACCGGGGAGCTGTTTTTT. This codes for CASRVISGGTGELFF.

This chain links TRBV6-2 or TRBV6-3 with TRBJ2-2; D might be TRBD1 (5 bases). Germline V gene data show CDR1 as MNHEY and CDR2 as SVGEGT. The CDR3 extends over 16 amino acids. Trimming took off 2 bases at V and 3 bases at J, with 13 bases between the two ends. The CDR3 sequence is CASSYGASWDTGELFF. In DNA form, the CDR3 reads TGTGCCAGCAGTTACGGGGCCAGCTGGGACACCGGGGAGCTGTTTTTT.

This clone was observed once. The chain carries TRBV9 and TRBJ1-2, with unresolved D. CDR1 SGDLS and CDR2 YYNGEE come from the germline V gene. V dropped 0 bases and J dropped 2 bases, with 11 bases sitting between them. The CDR3 is made up of 15 amino acids. DNA of the CDR3: TGTGCCAGCAGCGTAGGAGCAGGATCCAACTATGGCTACACCTTC. Its protein product is CASSVGAGSNYGYTF.

V and J are TRBV27 and TRBJ2-5, with D tentatively TRBD1 (6 bases). Between the trimmed V and J ends, which lost 2 bases and 1 base, there was a span of 17 bases. Germline V CDR1 and CDR2: MNHEY, SMNVEV (reference sequence). The length of the CDR3 is 17 residues. In nucleotides, the CDR3 is TGTGCCAGCAGTTTAAGAGGGGGACGGTCGATCCAAGAGACCCAGTACTTC. Translation: CASSLRGGRSIQETQYF.

This chain links TRBV12-3 or TRBV12-4 with TRBJ2-1; D not resolved. This CDR3 is built from 13 residues. Trimming cost V 1 base and J 8 bases, with 9 bases left between them. CDR3 loop: CASSLVGRDEQFF. The CDR3 bases are TGTGCCAGCAGTTTAGTGGGCCGCGATGAGCAGTTCTTC.